Presented here are 32 T cell receptor beta chains from one specimen sequenced in a study of OX40 agonist ivuxolimab in advanced cancers. Data came from immunoSEQ multiplex PCR; TCRdb stores just in-frame clones and leaves some out. In the table there are 30,000 to 40,000 clones, about three quarters of which are singletons. This sample comprised CD4+ or CD8+ T cells sorted from blood, obtained in a trial of the OX40 agonist ivuxolimab. The receptors originated from an adult with an advanced solid tumor such as melanoma, head and neck, liver or kidney cancer.

The chain is built from TRBV5-6 and TRBJ2-2; maybe TRBD2 (5 bases). Trimming removed 4 bases at V and 11 bases at J, with 15 bases between. This CDR3 has 13 amino acids. CDR1 is SGHDT and CDR2 is YYEEEE in the germline V gene. The chain's CDR3 is CASSHTPGNELFF. In nucleotides, the CDR3 is TGTGCCAGCAGCCATACGCCGGGAAACGAGCTGTTTTTT.

The chain joins TRBV18 to TRBJ2-6; D is uncertain. Trimming left V 3 bases short and J 1 base short, with 13 bases between. Germline values: CDR1 KGHSH, CDR2 LQKENI. There are 17 residues in the CDR3. The CDR3 protein is CASSPLPTPSGANVLTF. CDR3 coding DNA: TGTGCCAGCTCACCCCTCCCGACTCCGTCTGGGGCCAACGTCCTGACTTTC.

This clone was detected once. The same CDR3 can be traced to other DNA sequences in this sample. The chain joins TRBV7-6 to TRBJ2-2; possibly TRBD1 or TRBD2 for D (5 bases each). CDR1 is SGHVS and CDR2 is FNYEAQ in the germline V gene. With 2 bases removed from V and 4 bases from J, the gap between germline ends came to 11 bases. CDR3 length: 15 residues. The CDR3 DNA reads TGTGCCAGCAGCTTACAGGGACGGGGCACCGGGGAGCTGTTTTTT. Protein: CASSLQGRGTGELFF.

The sample holds a few counts of this clone. This chain uses TRBV29-1 with TRBJ2-1, with TRBD1 identical over 9 bases. The germline CDR1 and CDR2 sequences are SQVTM and ANQGSEA. V shed 3 bases, J shed 5 bases, and the junction held 2 bases outside the gene matches. The CDR3 covers 13 residues. For the CDR3, the DNA is TGCAGCGTTGAGACAGGGGGGGACAATGAGCAGTTCTTC. Protein sequence: CSVETGGDNEQFF.

The rearrangement joins TRBV6-1 to TRBJ1-1; D gene ambiguous. CDR3 size: 15 residues. Germline loops: CDR1 MNHNS, CDR2 SASEGT. The V end lost 4 bases, the J end lost 3 bases, and 15 bases lay between the germline ends. CDR3 in amino acids: CASSARWGADTEAFF. In DNA form, the CDR3 reads TGTGCCAGCAGTGCAAGGTGGGGTGCGGACACTGAAGCTTTCTTT.

Regarding this clone: This sample also contains other DNA sequences that code for the same CDR3. The rearrangement links TRBV30 to TRBJ1-1, with 8 bases matching TRBD1. This CDR3 is built from 13 residues. Germline values: CDR1 GTSNPN, CDR2 SVGIG (reference sequence). V lost 3 bases and J lost 5; bases outside the gene matches: 5. The CDR3 here is CAWSGQGRTEAFF. The CDR3 DNA follows: TGTGCCTGGAGCGGACAGGGTAGAACTGAAGCTTTCTTT.

The genes are TRBV7-9 and TRBJ2-1, with TRBD1 matching over 8 bases. Per germline, CDR1 SEHNR and CDR2 FQNEAQ (reference sequence). The CDR3 is made up of 14 amino acids. V gave up 4 bases and J gave up 4 bases; unmatched junction bases: 3. Here the CDR3 reads CASSYGQGYNEQFF. The CDR3 bases are TGTGCCAGCAGCTACGGACAGGGTTACAATGAGCAGTTCTTC.

CDR3 sequence: CASSPQINTGELFF. In nucleotides, the CDR3 is TGTGCCAGCAGCCCGCAGATAAACACCGGGGAGCTGTTTTTT. The rearrangement uses TRBV7-8 and TRBJ2-2; D is ambiguous. Germline CDR1 SGHVS, CDR2 FQNEAQ. V shed 5 bases and J shed 2 bases, with 9 bases lying between them. The CDR3 sequence is 14 residues long.

Here the CDR3 DNA reads TGTGCCAGCGCCCCTGCGTGGGGCAGGGATCAGCCCCAGCATTTT. This translates into CASAPAWGRDQPQHF. The chain recombines TRBV28 with TRBJ1-5; D perhaps matches TRBD1 (5 bases). V was cut by 8 bases and J by 5 bases, with 19 bases left in between. From germline, CDR1 is MDHEN and CDR2 SYDVKM. CDR3 length: 15 amino acids.

The chain employs TRBV29-1 and TRBJ2-2; the D gene is possibly TRBD2 (5 bases). Trimming left V 0 bases short and J 1 base short, with 12 bases between. Germline lookup yields CDR1 SQVTM and CDR2 ANQGSEA. The CDR3 is 16 residues long. The CDR3 reads CSVEDVEGLNTGELFF. The CDR3 nucleotides are TGCAGCGTTGAAGATGTAGAGGGCTTGAACACCGGGGAGCTGTTTTTT.

This clone appeared once. The chain employs TRBV4-1 and TRBJ2-5; no definite D call. Gene TRBJ2-7 matches the end of the DNA better, so the J call may be wrong. Germline CDR1 MGHRA, CDR2 YSYEKL. The CDR3 spans 13 residues. The CDR3 DNA is TGCGCCAGCAGCGAAAGCTCTATCTACGAGCAGTACTTC. It is translated as CASSESSIYEQYF.

The chain recombines TRBV4-1 with TRBJ1-6, with D unclear. This CDR3 contains 12 residues. Trimming took 0 bases from V and 9 from J, leaving 3 bases between them. The germline CDR1 and CDR2 sequences are MGHRA and YSYEKL. The CDR3 region is CASSQDSSPLHF. CDR3 bases: TGCGCCAGCAGCCAAGATTCTTCACCCCTCCACTTT.

The chain couples TRBV19 to TRBJ2-5, with a possible D match to TRBD2 (5 bases). V gave up 7 bases and J gave up 7 bases, with 10 bases separating them. Germline V gene data show CDR1 as LNHDA and CDR2 as SQIVND (reference sequence). This CDR3 has 11 amino acids. CDR3 DNA: TGTGCCAGTAAGTACGAGGGGACCCAGTACTTC. It translates to CASKYEGTQYF. Based on the CDR3 plus reference TRBV19 and TRBJ2-5, the full variable domain is DGGITQSPKYLFRKEGQNVTLSCEQNLNHDAMYWYRQDPGQGLRLIYYSQIVNDFQKGDIAEGYSVSREKKESFPLTVTSAQKNPTAFYLCASKYEGTQYFGPGTRLLVL.

The genes are TRBV18 and TRBJ2-7; 9 bases fit TRBD2. Germline values: CDR1 KGHSH, CDR2 LQKENI. Losses at the gene ends were 4 bases for V and 6 bases for J; bases not matched to a gene: 7. This CDR3 comprises 14 residues. CDR3 region: CASSQGLALLEQYF. In DNA, the CDR3 is TGTGCCAGCTCACAGGGACTAGCTCTCCTCGAGCAGTACTTC.

This chain joins TRBV5-1 and TRBJ2-1; 15 positions agree with TRBD2. The CDR3 spans 17 residues. CDR1 and CDR2 from the germline V gene are SGHRS and YFSETQ. J gave up 8 bases and V 4 bases, and 10 bases lay outside the gene matches. The CDR3 region has the DNA TGCGCCAGCAGCCGGACTAGCGGGAGGGCAAGTATGTATGAGCAGTTCTTC. Its protein is CASSRTSGRASMYEQFF.

V usage is TRBV28 and J usage is TRBJ2-1, with D maybe TRBD1 (5 bases). Trimming took off 2 bases at V and 8 bases at J, with 13 bases between the two ends. CDR1 is MDHEN, CDR2 SYDVKM, per germline. The CDR3 length is 14 residues. The CDR3 protein is CASSLPRQSYEQFF. Here the CDR3 DNA reads TGTGCCAGCAGTTTACCGAGACAGTCCTATGAGCAGTTCTTC.

V usage is TRBV29-1 and J usage is TRBJ1-2; TRBD1 is a possible D gene (5 bases). V gave up 7 bases and J gave up 5 bases, with 17 bases separating them. CDR3 length: 13 amino acids. Germline V gene data show CDR1 as SQVTM and CDR2 as ANQGSEA. DNA of the CDR3: TGCAGCGCGGGACCCCCTAGCGGTTATGGCTACACCTTC. Translation gives CSAGPPSGYGYTF.

This chain links TRBV7-9 with TRBJ2-1; D is unresolved. Germline CDR1 is SEHNR and CDR2 is FQNEAQ (reference sequence). V was cut by 5 bases and J by 7 bases, with 15 bases left in between. The CDR3 runs 14 residues. The CDR3 is CASSPDLLSNEQFF. The CDR3, as DNA: TGTGCCAGCAGCCCGGATTTGCTCTCTAATGAGCAGTTCTTC.

This clone was seen only a few times. The chain's CDR3 is CASSEVYTDTQYF. The CDR3 DNA is TGTGCCAGCAGTGAAGTTTACACAGATACGCAGTATTTT. The V gene is TRBV6-1, the J gene TRBJ2-3; D unresolved. Trimming cost V 1 base and J 2 bases, with 4 bases left between them. This CDR3 is built from 13 residues. CDR1 and CDR2 (germline): MNHNS, SASEGT.

The gene calls are TRBV7-9 and TRBJ2-7; D is possibly TRBD1 (5 bases). V was pared by 6 bases and J by 1 base, with 10 bases between. Germline V gene data show CDR1 as SEHNR and CDR2 as FQNEAQ (reference sequence). There are 13 residues in the CDR3. The CDR3 here is CASRLDSSYEQYF. The CDR3 nucleotides read TGTGCCAGCAGACTTGACAGTTCCTACGAGCAGTACTTC. Full variable domain (remainder filled in from reference TRBV7-9 and TRBJ2-7): DTGVSQNPRHKITKRGQNVTFRCDPISEHNRLYWYRQTLGQGPEFLTYFQNEAQLEKSRLLSDRFSAERPKGSFSTLEIQRTEQGDSAMYLCASRLDSSYEQYFGPGTRLTVT.

V and J are TRBV7-6 and TRBJ2-5; either TRBD1 or TRBD2 may supply D (6 bases each). The CDR3 length is 15 residues. V was pared by 1 base and J by 1 base, with 10 bases between. Germline values: CDR1 SGHVS, CDR2 FNYEAQ. The CDR3 DNA follows: TGTGCCAGCAGCTTAGGGCCGGGGGCCCAAGAGACCCAGTACTTC. Its protein product is CASSLGPGAQETQYF.

V and J are TRBV18 and TRBJ1-1; D uncertain. Germline V CDR1 and CDR2: KGHSH, LQKENI. The length of the CDR3 is 13 residues. V gave up 1 base and J gave up 3 bases, with 6 bases separating them. The CDR3 bases are TGTGCCAGCTCACCACGGGGTGACACTGAAGCTTTCTTT. Its protein product is CASSPRGDTEAFF. Complete variable domain (other parts from reference TRBV18 and TRBJ1-1): NAGVMQNPRHLVRRRGQEARLRCSPMKGHSHVYWYRQLPEEGLKFMVYLQKENIIDESGMPKERFSAEFPKEGPSILRIQQVVRGDSAAYFCASSPRGDTEAFFGQGTRLTVV.

The chain recombines TRBV29-1 with TRBJ2-1; 8 bases align to TRBD2. V lost 8 bases and J lost 12; bases outside the gene matches: 21. The CDR3 loop spans 15 amino acids. Germline V gene lookup returns CDR1 SQVTM and CDR2 ANQGSEA. CDR3 sequence reads: CSPSPGRAPKFGQFF. CDR3 sequence (DNA): TGCAGCCCCTCGCCCGGGAGGGCCCCAAAATTTGGGCAGTTCTTC.

Worth noting for this clone: This same CDR3 is encoded by further DNA sequences in the sample. The chain employs TRBV19 and TRBJ2-7, with D unclear. CDR1 is LNHDA, CDR2 SQIVND, per germline (reference sequence). Between the trimmed V and J ends, which lost 2 bases and 0 bases, there was a span of 5 bases. The CDR3 covers 13 residues. The CDR3 is CASSIPHSYEQYF. The CDR3 bases are TGTGCCAGTAGTATACCCCACTCCTACGAGCAGTACTTC.

CDR3 residues: CASSELGQGAGNTIYF. CDR3 DNA sequence: TGTGCCAGCAGCGAACTGGGACAGGGGGCTGGAAACACCATATATTTT. This chain connects TRBV7-9 to TRBJ1-3; 11 bases match TRBD1. CDR3 length: 16 residues. Germline loops: CDR1 SEHNR, CDR2 FQNEAQ (reference sequence). Trimming took 5 bases from V and 2 from J; bases not matched to a gene: 5. The entire variable domain, with the rest obtained from reference TRBV7-9 and TRBJ1-3, is as follows: DTGVSQNPRHKITKRGQNVTFRCDPISEHNRLYWYRQTLGQGPEFLTYFQNEAQLEKSRLLSDRFSAERPKGSFSTLEIQRTEQGDSAMYLCASSELGQGAGNTIYFGEGSWLTVV.

The gene calls are TRBV5-6 and TRBJ2-1; possibly TRBD1 for D (7 bases). The V end was cut by 0 bases, the J end by 1 base, with 11 bases between. This CDR3 is built from 16 residues. In germline, CDR1 is SGHDT, CDR2 YYEEEE. CDR3 nucleotide sequence: TGTGCCAGCAGCTTGGCGGCAGGGGGGTCCTACAATGAGCAGTTCTTC. Amino acids: CASSLAAGGSYNEQFF.

The CDR3 bases are TGCGCCAGCAGTGAGCCAGGGAGCAATCAGCCCCAGCATTTT. Encoded protein: CASSEPGSNQPQHF. V is TRBV10-2 and J is TRBJ1-5, with a tentative D call TRBD1 (5 bases). The CDR3 spans 14 residues. V was shortened by 2 bases and J by 1 base, with 6 bases between the two germline ends. Germline V gives CDR1 WSHSY, CDR2 SAAADI.

The rearrangement joins TRBV7-7 to TRBJ2-2, with D maybe TRBD1 (6 bases). Trimming cost V 11 bases and J 4 bases, with 14 bases left between them. There are 13 residues in the CDR3. Germline-derived CDR1 and CDR2 are SSHAT and FNYEAQ (reference sequence). CDR3 bases: TGTGCCTCTACAGGGTTCGGCACCGGGGAGCTGTTTTTT. Residues: CASTGFGTGELFF. The variable domain in full, completed from reference TRBV7-7 and TRBJ2-2, reads GAGVSQSPRYKVTKRGQDVTLRCDPISSHATLYWYQQALGQGPEFLTYFNYEAQPDKSGLPSDRFSAERPEGSISTLTIQRTEQRDSAMYRCASTGFGTGELFFGEGSRLTVL.

The rearrangement joins TRBV5-1 to TRBJ2-3; perhaps TRBD1 as D (6 bases). The V and J ends lost 3 bases and 2 bases respectively, with 13 bases between them. There are 15 residues in the CDR3. CDR1 is SGHRS, CDR2 YFSETQ, per germline. DNA for the CDR3: TGCGCCAGCAGCTATGGGGGCAGGTTCACAGATACGCAGTATTTT. Translation: CASSYGGRFTDTQYF.

The V gene is TRBV5-5, the J gene TRBJ2-7, with a weak D call TRBD1 (5 bases). V lost 4 bases to trimming and J lost 0 bases, with 14 bases between them. This CDR3 is built from 15 residues. CDR1 SGHKS and CDR2 YYEKEE come from the germline V gene (reference sequence). CDR3 sequence reads: CASSRQSDDSYEQYF. The CDR3, as DNA: TGTGCCAGCAGCCGACAGTCAGACGACTCCTACGAGCAGTACTTC.

This sequence joins TRBV28 and TRBJ2-7; D might be TRBD2 (6 bases). V was trimmed by 8 bases and J by 5 bases, leaving 22 bases between them. The CDR3 has 15 amino acids. Germline CDR1 MDHEN, CDR2 SYDVKM. CDR3: CASGFFGTDYDEQYF. The DNA for the CDR3 is TGTGCCAGCGGATTTTTCGGGACGGACTATGACGAGCAGTACTTC.

The genes are TRBV7-2 and TRBJ2-1; perhaps TRBD2 as D (6 bases). The CDR3 is 16 residues long. Per the germline V gene, CDR1 is SGHTA and CDR2 is FQGNSA. V dropped 3 bases and J dropped 0 bases, with 12 bases sitting between them. In DNA form, the CDR3 reads TGTGCCAGCAGCTTCCGTGGGGGGAGCTCCTACAATGAGCAGTTCTTC. Translated, it gives CASSFRGGSSYNEQFF.